This TCR beta chain was identified in a study of blood T cell repertoires in COVID-19. At the level of the study: The cDNA or gDNA used as material had been derived from T cells, B-cell-depleted T cells, or PBMCs.

During active infection, Seattle patients enrolled and were then monitored through disease. CDR3 length: 13 amino acids. The germline gives CDR1 SGHNT, CDR2 YENEEA. Trimming cost V 5 bases and J 6 bases; bases outside gene matches: 3. Original processing notes: Scientists estimated how many nucleated cells there were by amplifying reference gene primers. Clones were read by immunoSEQ multiplex PCR, and TCRdb kept only the in-frame ones, dropping some. The V and J calls and clone size were taken over from that table, and D and trimming were inferred from the DNA. The sample consists of some 180,000 clones, roughly 93% of them appearing once.

This chain joins TRBV11-3 and TRBJ2-3, with 9 bases aligning to TRBD2. The sequenced material came from peripheral blood. The clonotype comes from a man aged 18 to 30 with COVID-19, enrolled during active disease. The CDR3, as DNA: TGTGCCAGCAGCACCGGGACTAGCGATACGCAGTATTTT. Translating gives CASSTGTSDTQYF.